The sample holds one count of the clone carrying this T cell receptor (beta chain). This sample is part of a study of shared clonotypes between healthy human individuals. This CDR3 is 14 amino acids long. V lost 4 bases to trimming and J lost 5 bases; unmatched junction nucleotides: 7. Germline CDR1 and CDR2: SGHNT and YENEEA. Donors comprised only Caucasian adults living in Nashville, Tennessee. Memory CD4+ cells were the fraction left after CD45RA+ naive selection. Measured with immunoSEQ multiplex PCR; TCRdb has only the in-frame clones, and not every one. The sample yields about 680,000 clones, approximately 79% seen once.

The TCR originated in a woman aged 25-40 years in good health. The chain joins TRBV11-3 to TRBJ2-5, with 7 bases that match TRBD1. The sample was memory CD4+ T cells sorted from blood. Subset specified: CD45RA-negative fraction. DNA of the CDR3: TGTGCCAGCAGCTCAGACAGGGCTGTCGAGACCCAGTACTTC. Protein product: CASSSDRAVETQYF.